The following is a TCR beta chain sequence with its context. Its antigen has not been determined. Qualities for individual bases were not recorded, and no much larger clone is one base off. The data are from a study of shared clonotypes between healthy human individuals (TCRdb year 2020). Describing the broader study: A few men and a couple of women, aged 18 to 49 years, made up the cohort. For each donor, CD4 naive and CD4 memory were each run on three plates, CD8 naive on two plates, and CD8 memory on one plate. To estimate repertoire size and how much clonotype sharing occurs between individuals, the study deeply sequenced the blood TCR repertoires of about five healthy adults. To increase sequencing depth and limit assay-specific biases, TCR repertoire library preparation and sequencing were carried out by different laboratories using diverse techniques. Each donor's leukapheresis produced roughly between about 0.85 and 10 billion PBMCs. Overall results and qualifications from the work: Compared with non-shared clonotypes, clonotypes shared by all four sorted-subset donors had higher generation probabilities. Based on pairwise subsampling, the degree of clonotype sharing among donors was expected to be affected by sequencing depth. Naive subsets generally had larger estimated clonotype richness than memory subsets. Sampling was restricted to blood, and TCR repertoires in tissue are likely to differ from TCR repertoires in blood. The small number of donors limited the genetic and exposure-history diversity represented. Rarefaction of sorted-subset datasets indicated incomplete sequencing despite the large sequencing depth. When several donors were compared, the shared fraction of clonotypes was about 5.5% for naive CD4, 3.5% to 4% for naive CD8, 2.3% for memory CD4, and 0.35% to 0.4% for memory CD8.

CD8 naive samples were CD45RO-negative cells positively selected for CCR7, giving a CD45RA+CCR7+ population that excluded TemRA cells. Donors were healthy HIV-negative adults with no recently reported acute infections or vaccinations. Only Caucasian adults living in Nashville, Tennessee, USA were represented among the donors. Blood was obtained by leukapheresis, after which PBMCs were separated by Ficoll-Histopaque density gradient centrifugation and cryopreserved in liquid nitrogen vapor phase. Purity and quantity of every magnetically sorted T cell population were checked by analytical flow cytometry. From each sorted fraction, genomic DNA was isolated and quantified by UV absorbance on a Nanodrop 2000c. TCR CDR3 regions were amplified from genomic DNA by multiplex PCR using the deep immunoSEQ assay. Extracted genomic DNA from each cell subset was distributed evenly across all wells of several immunoSEQ 96-well plates, and each plate was treated as a replicate. Each replicate PCR for sorted subsets received about 210 ng genomic DNA, equal to tens of thousands of T cell genomes. Purified libraries were measured with a Qubit 3.0 fluorometer, size-checked on a Bioanalyzer 2100, and measured again with the KAPA Library Quantification kit. Each immunoSEQ 96-well plate was sequenced on its own single-read 150-cycle Illumina NextSeq 550 flow cell. The study's processing was this. The immunoSEQ output contained only junctional sequences without quality scores, so filtering could not match that applied to full-length reads. Sequences were annotated with PyIR, a Python wrapper for IgBLAST v1.9, using IMGT germline references to assign V/J genes and CDR3. Reads were filtered out if the reads had weak V/J assignments (E-value above 1e-6), no CDR3, stop codons, out-of-frame junctions, or ambiguous translated residues. V3J clonotypes were defined as sequences sharing the same inferred V gene, J gene, and CDR3 amino acid sequence. Percentage overlap between repertoires was calculated by dividing the number of shared unique clonotypes by the size of the smaller repertoire. Three approaches were used to assess repertoire richness: RTK rarefaction, the Chao1 estimator, and Recon v2.1 estimates of unobserved clonotypes. For all TCRbeta clonotypes obtained by the gDNA method from several donors, generation probabilities were computed with OLGA. TCRdb took over this immuneACCESS table, retaining in-frame rearrangements with V and J assigned. Such tables are incomplete; in checked studies, under half of the missing clones stem from an unresolved V gene, and the remainder is unexplained. From that table come the V and J calls and clone size; the DNA was used to work out D and trimming. The sample table contains some 2 million clones; only one count was recorded for about 94% of them. The leading ten clones occupy 0.85% to 1.2% of the sample.

CDR3 length: 14 amino acids, cysteine to phenylalanine. Just the 42-base CDR3 DNA is kept, in frame starting at base 1. The germline V gene specifies SQVTM as CDR1 and ANQGSEA as CDR2. Germline trimming: 6 bases from V, 1 base from J; junction bases outside gene matches: 2. This chain is built from TRBV29-1 and TRBJ2-1, with 11 junctional bases fitting TRBD1. The receptor was derived from a man aged 18 to 30 in good health. Sequencing was performed on naive CD8+ T cells sorted from blood. Taken with the paper, the label for cell subset or site translates to: CD45RA+CCR7+. The nucleotides read TGCAGCGTGGGGGACAGGGGGTCCTACAATGAGCAGTTCTTC. It translates to CSVGDRGSYNEQFF.